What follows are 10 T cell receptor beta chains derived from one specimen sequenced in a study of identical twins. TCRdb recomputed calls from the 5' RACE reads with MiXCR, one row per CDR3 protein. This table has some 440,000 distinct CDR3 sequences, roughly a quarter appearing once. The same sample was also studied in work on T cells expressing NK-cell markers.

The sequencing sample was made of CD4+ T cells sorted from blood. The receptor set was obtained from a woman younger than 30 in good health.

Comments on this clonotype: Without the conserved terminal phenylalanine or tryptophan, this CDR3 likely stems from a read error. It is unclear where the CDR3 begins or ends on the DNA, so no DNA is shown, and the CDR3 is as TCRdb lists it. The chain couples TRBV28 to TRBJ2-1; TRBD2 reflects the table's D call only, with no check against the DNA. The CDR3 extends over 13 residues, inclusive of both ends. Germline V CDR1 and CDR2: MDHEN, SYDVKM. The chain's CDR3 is CASSFKESGGSTI.

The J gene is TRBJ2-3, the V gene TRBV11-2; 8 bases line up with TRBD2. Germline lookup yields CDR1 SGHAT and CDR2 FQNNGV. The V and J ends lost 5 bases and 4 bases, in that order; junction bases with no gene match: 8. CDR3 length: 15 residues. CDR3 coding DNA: TGTGCCAGCAGCCTGCGAGCGGGAGATGCAGATACGCAGTATTTT. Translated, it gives CASSLRAGDADTQYF.

CDR3 bases: TGCAGTGCTAGAGGAAGGAGCTCCTACGAGCAGTACTTC. Translating it yields CSARGRSSYEQYF. The chain joins TRBV20-1 to TRBJ2-7, with D unclear. With 1 base removed from V and 0 bases from J, the gap between germline ends came to 7 bases. CDR3 length equals 13 residues. Germline loops: CDR1 DFQATT, CDR2 SNEGSKA (reference sequence).

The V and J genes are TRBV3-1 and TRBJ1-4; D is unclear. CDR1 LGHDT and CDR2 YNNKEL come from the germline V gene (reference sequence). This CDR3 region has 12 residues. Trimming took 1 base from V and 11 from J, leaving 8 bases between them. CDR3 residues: CASSQGRSKLFF. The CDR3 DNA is TGTGCCAGCAGCCAAGGCCGATCCAAACTGTTTTTT.

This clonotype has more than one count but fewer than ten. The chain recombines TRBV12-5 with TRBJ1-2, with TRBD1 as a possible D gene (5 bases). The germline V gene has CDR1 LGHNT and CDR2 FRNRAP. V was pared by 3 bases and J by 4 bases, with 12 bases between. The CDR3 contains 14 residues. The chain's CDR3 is CASGLWEGSYGYTF. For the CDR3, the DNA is TGTGCTAGTGGTTTATGGGAGGGGAGCTATGGCTACACCTTC.

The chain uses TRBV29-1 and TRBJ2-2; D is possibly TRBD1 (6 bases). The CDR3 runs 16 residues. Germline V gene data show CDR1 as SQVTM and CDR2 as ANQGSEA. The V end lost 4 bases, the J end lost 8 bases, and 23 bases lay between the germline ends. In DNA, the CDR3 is TGCAGCGTTGGAGGAAAACAGGGTTGGATGGGGGGGGAGCTGTTTTTT. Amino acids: CSVGGKQGWMGGELFF.

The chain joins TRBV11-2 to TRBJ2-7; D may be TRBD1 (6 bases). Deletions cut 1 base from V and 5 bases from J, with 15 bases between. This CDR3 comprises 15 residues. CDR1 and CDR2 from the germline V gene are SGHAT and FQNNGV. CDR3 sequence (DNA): TGTGCCAGCAGCTTAGTCTCGGACAGCACCCACGAGCAGTACTTC. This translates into CASSLVSDSTHEQYF.

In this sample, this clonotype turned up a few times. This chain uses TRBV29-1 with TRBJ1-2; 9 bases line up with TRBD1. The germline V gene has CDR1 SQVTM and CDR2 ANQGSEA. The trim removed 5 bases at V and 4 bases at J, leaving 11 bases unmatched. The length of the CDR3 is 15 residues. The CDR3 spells CSVRVDRGPFYGYTF. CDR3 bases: TGCAGCGTTCGAGTGGACAGGGGACCTTTCTATGGCTACACCTTC.

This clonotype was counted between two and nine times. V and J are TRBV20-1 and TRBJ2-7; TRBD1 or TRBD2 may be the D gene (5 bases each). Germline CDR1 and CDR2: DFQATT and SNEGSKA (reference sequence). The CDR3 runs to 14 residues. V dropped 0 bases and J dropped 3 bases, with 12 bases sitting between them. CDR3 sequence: CSARDQRGGYEQYF. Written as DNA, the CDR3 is TGCAGTGCTAGAGATCAGAGGGGTGGCTACGAGCAGTACTTC.

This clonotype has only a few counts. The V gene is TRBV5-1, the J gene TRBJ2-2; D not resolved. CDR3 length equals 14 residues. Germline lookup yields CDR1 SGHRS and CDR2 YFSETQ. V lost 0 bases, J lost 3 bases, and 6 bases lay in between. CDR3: CASSLDLDTGELFF. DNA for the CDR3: TGCGCCAGCAGCTTGGACCTAGACACCGGGGAGCTGTTTTTT.